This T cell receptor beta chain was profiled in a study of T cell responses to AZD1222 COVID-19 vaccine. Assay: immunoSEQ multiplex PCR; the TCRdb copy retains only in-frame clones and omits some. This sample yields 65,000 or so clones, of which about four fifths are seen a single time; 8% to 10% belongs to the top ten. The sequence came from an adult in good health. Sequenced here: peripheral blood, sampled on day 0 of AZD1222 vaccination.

CDR3 coding DNA: TGTGCCAGCAGCCAAGTCCTATTCAATGAGCAGTTCTTC. Protein product: CASSQVLFNEQFF. The chain joins TRBV3-1 (or the pseudogene TRBV3-2) to TRBJ2-1; D remains unclear. Looked up from germline, CDR1 is LGHDT and CDR2 is YNNKEL (reference sequence). Trimming pared 1 base from V and 6 bases from J, leaving 7 bases between. This CDR3 contains 13 residues.